This T cell receptor (beta chain) was documented in a study of T cells in Graves' hyperthyroidism and ophthalmopathy. General study findings and limits: Blood also carried most thyroid clonotypes expanded above 0.001. Ophthalmopathy was told apart from stable hyperthyroidism by a 13 V-J model.

The CDR3 has 19 residues. V was trimmed by 2 bases and J by 7 bases, leaving 29 bases between them. Germline CDR1 reads MNHNS; CDR2 reads SASEGT. RNA transcripts yielded amplified TCR beta CDR3 regions. The HTBI primer set served for first-round RT-PCR of the TCR CDR3. TCRdb re-called the multiplex PCR reads with MiXCR, one entry per CDR3 protein. The table has roughly 630,000 distinct CDR3 sequences, around 14% seen once. This clonotype was seen ten or more times. Antigen: not known. The clonotype originates from a woman aged 25 to 39 with Graves' hyperthyroidism. V usage is TRBV6-1 and J usage is TRBJ1-2, with no clear D. Sequenced: blood. This CDR3 reads CASSEMGLGRALMSLGYTF. In nucleotides, the CDR3 is TGTGCCAGCAGTGAAATGGGGTTAGGTAGGGCGCTAATGTCTCTTGGCTACACCTTC.